Following are 14 T cell receptor beta chains from one sample sequenced in a study of T cell changes during pregnancy in multiple sclerosis. TCRdb's copy holds only in-frame clones and misses some; the assay was immunoSEQ multiplex PCR. The sample lists 75,000 to 80,000 clones, approximately 94% occurring once. Sample: peripheral blood, taken after pregnancy. The receptors shown here come from a female donor in good health, enrolled as a control in a pregnancy study.

The CDR3 sequence is CASSLPLAGVETQYF. The CDR3, as DNA: TGTGCCAGCAGCTTGCCCCTAGCGGGGGTAGAGACCCAGTACTTC. V and J are TRBV5-4 and TRBJ2-5, with 10 nucleotides matching TRBD2. The trim removed 1 base at V and 4 bases at J, leaving 4 bases unmatched. Germline V gene sequence: CDR1 SGHNT, CDR2 YYREEE (reference sequence). The CDR3 is made up of 15 amino acids.

This clone was observed a few times. The chain combines TRBV27 with TRBJ1-5; D is unclear. This CDR3 contains 14 residues. Trimming pared 5 bases from V and 0 bases from J, leaving 8 bases between. The germline CDR1 and CDR2 sequences are MNHEY and SMNVEV (reference sequence). The CDR3 DNA sequence: TGTGCCAGCAGTACCGGTTATAGCAATCAGCCCCAGCATTTT. It encodes CASSTGYSNQPQHF.

V gene TRBV14 combines with J gene TRBJ2-4; 10 bases map to TRBD2. V was clipped by 0 bases and J by 3 bases; unmatched bases: 14. Germline values: CDR1 SGHDN, CDR2 FVKESK. The CDR3 length is 20 residues. The CDR3 nucleotides are TGTGCCAGCAGCCAAGATAGCTCTAGCGGGAGCGGAGTGGGCAAAAACATTCAGTACTTC. Translated, it gives CASSQDSSSGSGVGKNIQYF. Full variable domain (rest looked up from reference TRBV14 and TRBJ2-4): EAGVTQFPSHSVIEKGQTVTLRCDPISGHDNLYWYRRVMGKEIKFLLHFVKESKQDESGMPNNRFLAERTGGTYSTLKVQPAELEDSGVYFCASSQDSSSGSGVGKNIQYFGAGTRLSVL.

The gene calls are TRBV13 and TRBJ2-2; 7 bases are shared with TRBD1. Germline V lookup: CDR1 PRHDT, CDR2 FYEKMQ (reference sequence). V gave up 7 bases and J gave up 7 bases; unmatched junction bases: 9. The CDR3 extends over 14 amino acids. The CDR3 is CASIVGGSNGELFF. The CDR3 DNA sequence: TGTGCCAGCATCGTAGGGGGCTCTAACGGGGAGCTGTTTTTT. The full variable domain, in which reference TRBV13 and TRBJ2-2 provide the parts outside the CDR3, is AAGVIQSPRHLIKEKRETATLKCYPIPRHDTVYWYQQGPGQDPQFLISFYEKMQSDKGSIPDRFSAQQFSDYHSELNMSSLELGDSALYFCASIVGGSNGELFFGEGSRLTVL.

The CDR3 DNA sequence: TGTGCCAGCAGTGAGCAGGGCCACGAGCAGTACTTC. It is translated as CASSEQGHEQYF. The V gene is TRBV6-1, the J gene TRBJ2-7; a weak D match, TRBD1 (5 bases). The CDR3 length is 12 residues. V lost 3 bases to trimming and J lost 5 bases, with 8 bases between them. Germline assignment: CDR1 MNHNS and CDR2 SASEGT.

J is TRBJ1-1 and V is TRBV4-2, with D uncertain. Germline assignment: CDR1 LGHNA and CDR2 YNFKEQ. V lost 4 bases to trimming and J lost 2 bases, with 8 bases between them. The CDR3 runs 13 residues. In nucleotides, the CDR3 is TGTGCCAGCAGCCGCGAACTCAACACTGAAGCTTTCTTT. It translates to CASSRELNTEAFF.

This clone appeared once. The chain joins TRBV11-2 to TRBJ1-1; D gene unclear. Germline V gene sequence: CDR1 SGHAT, CDR2 FQNNGV. The CDR3 is 12 residues long. V was clipped by 5 bases and J by 4 bases, with 8 bases between them. The CDR3 is CASSPFPTEAFF. Here the CDR3 DNA reads TGTGCCAGCAGCCCTTTCCCCACTGAAGCTTTCTTT.

This chain links TRBV6-4 with TRBJ1-1; no clear D. This CDR3 comprises 15 residues. The germline V and J ends were trimmed by 7 bases and 0 bases, with 15 bases remaining between them. Germline V gene data show CDR1 as MRHNA and CDR2 as SNTAGT. For the CDR3, the DNA is TGTGCCAGCACCCCTCAACCCGGGGTGAACACTGAAGCTTTCTTT. This gives the protein CASTPQPGVNTEAFF.

For the CDR3, the DNA is TGCAGTGCTGCAACTAGGGAGCAGTTCTTC. Its protein product is CSAATREQFF. This chain connects TRBV20-1 to TRBJ2-1, with TRBD2 as a possible D gene (5 bases). The CDR3 covers 10 residues. Germline assignment: CDR1 DFQATT and CDR2 SNEGSKA (reference sequence). Deletions cut 5 bases from V and 10 bases from J, with 9 bases between.

This sequence joins TRBV5-4 and TRBJ2-1, with 7 bases aligning to TRBD2. The germline V gene has CDR1 SGHNT and CDR2 YYREEE (reference sequence). There are 15 residues in the CDR3. The V gene end was trimmed by 3 bases and the J gene end by 8 bases; junction bases not matched to a gene: 11. CDR3 loop: CASSSLWGGQDEQFF. CDR3 DNA: TGTGCCAGCAGCTCACTATGGGGGGGTCAGGATGAGCAGTTCTTC.

The chain recombines TRBV5-4 with TRBJ1-1, with 7 bases that match TRBD1. Germline assignment: CDR1 SGHNT and CDR2 YYREEE (reference sequence). The CDR3 consists of 13 residues. V gave up 5 bases and J gave up 6 bases; unmatched junction bases: 7. The CDR3 region is CASRSDRDPEAFF. Written as DNA, the CDR3 is TGTGCCAGCAGGTCCGACAGGGATCCTGAAGCTTTCTTT.

The V gene is TRBV13, the J gene TRBJ2-4; D gene unclear. Germline CDR1 is PRHDT and CDR2 is FYEKMQ (reference sequence). This CDR3 is 15 amino acids long. Trimming left V 1 base short and J 1 base short, with 8 bases between. The DNA of the CDR3 is TGTGCCAGCAGCTTAGTGGGCAGGGCCAAAAACATTCAGTACTTC. It codes for CASSLVGRAKNIQYF.

V usage is TRBV19 and J usage is TRBJ2-7; 7 bases agree with TRBD2. CDR3 length: 12 residues. CDR1 is LNHDA and CDR2 is SQIVND in the germline V gene (reference sequence). V was clipped by 3 bases and J by 6 bases; unmatched bases: 2. The CDR3 region is CASSIWEGEQYF. Here the CDR3 DNA reads TGTGCCAGTAGTATTTGGGAGGGCGAGCAGTACTTC.

The chain links TRBV13 to TRBJ2-7, with TRBD2 matching over 7 bases. The CDR3 has 16 residues. Germline-derived CDR1 and CDR2 are PRHDT and FYEKMQ (reference sequence). The junction had 12 bases not matched to a gene; V was cut back by 3 bases and J by 4 bases. The CDR3 DNA is TGTGCCAGCAGCTTTAGGGTCGGACTAGTACCTTACGAGCAGTACTTC. This codes for CASSFRVGLVPYEQYF.